Sequencing of this T cell receptor (beta chain) was carried out in a study of OX40 agonist ivuxolimab in advanced cancers. Study-wide context: Among those enrolled, mean age was 60 years (range roughly 20 to 85) and about 81% were male. Overall study findings and caveats: Clonal expansion by week 6 occurred in CD4+ and CD8+ blood T cells (at 0.1 to 3.0 mg/kg). Among patients with partial responses at 0.1-3.0 mg/kg, clonal expansion was among the lowest.

This clone was found a few times. What it recognizes is unknown. Sequencing used immunoSEQ multiplex PCR; TCRdb keeps in-frame clones, though not all of them. The sample lists 69,000 or so clones, over 65% occurring once. The CDR3 contains 15 residues. Deletions cut 0 bases from V and 3 bases from J, with 9 bases between. Germline V lookup: CDR1 LGHNA, CDR2 YSLEER. This chain links TRBV4-3 with TRBJ2-1, with D tentatively TRBD2 (6 bases). The specimen was CD4+ or CD8+ T cells sorted from blood, collected in a trial of the OX40 agonist ivuxolimab. The TCR was taken from an adult with an advanced solid tumor such as melanoma, head and neck, liver or kidney cancer. The CDR3 spells CASSQDGGSYNEQFF. DNA of the CDR3: TGCGCCAGCAGCCAAGATGGGGGGAGCTACAATGAGCAGTTCTTC.